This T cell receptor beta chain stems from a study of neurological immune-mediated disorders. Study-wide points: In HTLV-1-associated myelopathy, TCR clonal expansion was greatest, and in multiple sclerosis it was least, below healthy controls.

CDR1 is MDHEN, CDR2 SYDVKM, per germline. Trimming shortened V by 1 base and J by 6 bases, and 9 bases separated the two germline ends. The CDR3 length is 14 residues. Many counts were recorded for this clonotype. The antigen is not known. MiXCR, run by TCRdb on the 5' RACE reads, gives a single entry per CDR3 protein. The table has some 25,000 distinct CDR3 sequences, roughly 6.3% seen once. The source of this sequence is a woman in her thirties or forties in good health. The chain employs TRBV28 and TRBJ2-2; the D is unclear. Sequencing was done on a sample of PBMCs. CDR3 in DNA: TGTGCCAGCAGTTTATCTCGGGTGGCCGGGGAGCTGTTTTTT. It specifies CASSLSRVAGELFF. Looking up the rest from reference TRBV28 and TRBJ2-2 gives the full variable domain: DVKVTQSSRYLVKRTGEKVFLECVQDMDHENMFWYRQDPGLGLRLIYFSYDVKMKEKGDIPEGYSVSREKKERFSLILESASTNQTSMYLCASSLSRVAGELFFGEGSRLTVL.